Listed below are T cell receptor beta chains from one sample, sequenced in a study of identical twins. Each CDR3 protein gets one entry after TCRdb re-called the 5' RACE reads with MiXCR. The sample yields 240,000 or so distinct CDR3 sequences, roughly 7% seen once. These sequences were also reported in another study, on yellow fever vaccine responses in identical twins.

The sequencing sample was made of memory (CD45RO+) T cells sorted from blood. These receptors all stem from a young woman in good health. CDR3s include the opening cysteine and the closing phenylalanine or tryptophan. Each record gives: V gene, clone size, D gene, CDR3 length, J gene, CDR3 protein, CDR3 DNA. The D gene is left open where the match is weak. Size tells how often a clone was seen (once, few, many) or the class of an expanded clone, and some rows leave it out.

TRBV3-1,many,NA,22,TRBJ2-1,CASSQLQGGSIGTPSSYNEQFF,TGTGCCAGCAGCCAATTACAGGGAGGATCCATCGGGACACCTAGCTCCTACAATGAGCAGTTCTTC
TRBV19,NA,NA,15,TRBJ2-1,CASSIIRQGPNEQFF,TGTGCCAGTAGTATCATCCGGCAGGGACCCAATGAGCAGTTCTTC
TRBV12-3/TRBV12-4,few,NA,14,TRBJ1-6,CASSPGGPRSPLHF,TGTGCCAGCAGTCCCGGAGGGCCGCGATCACCCCTCCACTTT
TRBV10-3,few,TRBD2,17,TRBJ2-1,CAISNRAETSGKNEQFF,TGTGCCATCAGTAACAGGGCCGAGACTAGCGGGAAGAATGAGCAGTTCTTC
TRBV24-1,few,TRBD2,17,TRBJ2-1,CATSDPTLAGGNSEQFF,TGTGCCACCAGTGACCCGACCCTAGCGGGAGGAAACAGTGAGCAGTTCTTC
TRBV7-8,many,NA,11,TRBJ1-1,CASSQAGEAFF,TGTGCCAGCAGTCAGGCGGGTGAAGCTTTCTTT
TRBV20-1,few,TRBD1,14,TRBJ2-2,CSALGTARTGELFF,TGCAGTGCTCTCGGGACAGCACGCACCGGGGAGCTGTTTTTT
TRBV7-9,NA,TRBD1,14,TRBJ1-2,CASSLDRGPYGYTF,TGTGCCAGCAGCCTGGACAGGGGACCCTATGGCTACACCTTC
TRBV7-8,many,TRBD2,17,TRBJ2-1,CASSPNYPAGALNEQFF,TGTGCCAGCAGCCCTAATTATCCGGCGGGAGCGCTCAATGAGCAGTTCTTC
TRBV20-1,NA,NA,16,TRBJ2-6,CSARDLRGTGANVLTF,TGCAGTGCTAGAGACCTCCGGGGGACTGGGGCCAACGTCCTGACTTTC
TRBV12-5,many,NA,13,TRBJ1-1,CASGTEQLGVAFF,TGTGCTAGTGGCACAGAACAGCTCGGGGTAGCTTTCTTT
TRBV5-1,many,NA,15,TRBJ1-6,CASSSGQVDNSPLHF,TGCGCCAGCAGCTCGGGACAAGTGGACAATTCACCCCTCCACTTT
TRBV6-5,few,NA,13,TRBJ2-1,CASSYSAGFEQFF,TGTGCCAGCAGTTACTCCGCGGGGTTTGAGCAGTTCTTC
TRBV3-1,few,NA,19,TRBJ1-1,CASSQVFHRVIVFYTEAFF,TGTGCCAGCAGCCAAGTCTTTCATCGGGTTATCGTTTTCTACACTGAAGCTTTCTTT
TRBV20-1,few,TRBD2,17,TRBJ2-1,CSAREALLAGRDNEQFF,TGCAGTGCTAGAGAGGCCCTACTAGCGGGGAGGGACAATGAGCAGTTCTTC
TRBV29-1,few,TRBD2,20,TRBJ2-1,CSVDRGLAGSSLSSYNEQFF,TGCAGCGTTGATCGGGGACTAGCGGGTTCGAGCCTAAGCTCCTACAATGAGCAGTTCTTC
TRBV15,few,NA,13,TRBJ1-6,CATSRDRGSPLHF,TGTGCCACCAGCAGAGATAGAGGCTCACCCCTCCACTTT
TRBV6-2/TRBV6-3,few,NA,15,TRBJ2-2,CASGTRSVGFGELFF,TGTGCCAGCGGAACACGGAGCGTGGGGTTCGGGGAGCTGTTTTTT
TRBV27,many,TRBD2,16,TRBJ2-1,CASSLSGGFAYNEQFF,TGTGCCAGCAGTTTATCGGGGGGGTTTGCCTACAATGAGCAGTTCTTC
TRBV5-4,few,NA,17,TRBJ2-1,CASSSDGGPFRGNEQFF,TGTGCCAGCAGTTCTGACGGGGGGCCTTTCAGAGGCAATGAGCAGTTCTTC
TRBV9,NA,TRBD1,15,TRBJ2-7,CASSPRDRGGYEQYF,TGTGCCAGCAGCCCCCGGGACAGGGGAGGGTACGAGCAGTACTTC
TRBV5-1,few,NA,14,TRBJ1-1,CASSLGPEVTEAFF,TGCGCCAGCAGCTTGGGTCCGGAAGTCACTGAAGCTTTCTTT
TRBV4-2,few,NA,18,TRBJ1-2,CASSQLVTGTGTNYGYTF,TGTGCCAGCAGCCAATTAGTCACCGGGACGGGAACTAACTATGGCTACACCTTC
TRBV3-1,many,NA,14,TRBJ1-1,CASSQAGWNTEAFF,TGTGCCAGCAGCCAGGCAGGGTGGAACACTGAAGCTTTCTTT
TRBV5-1,many,TRBD2,17,TRBJ2-1,CASRPGLAGGPYEEQFF,TGCGCCAGCAGGCCGGGACTAGCGGGAGGGCCCTATGAGGAGCAGTTCTTC
TRBV5-6,few,NA,14,TRBJ2-2,CASLQSRGTGELFF,TGTGCCAGCCTACAGTCCCGAGGGACCGGGGAGCTGTTTTTT
TRBV2,few,TRBD2,15,TRBJ2-1,CASSASGGPYNEQFF,TGTGCCAGCAGTGCTAGCGGGGGACCTTACAATGAGCAGTTCTTC
TRBV3-1,few,NA,17,TRBJ2-5,CASSPAAGGMKVETQYF,TGTGCCAGCAGCCCGGCGGCTGGGGGGATGAAGGTGGAGACCCAGTACTTC
TRBV20-1,many,NA,14,TRBJ2-1,CSARAVSSYNEQFF,TGCAGTGCCAGAGCGGTGAGCTCCTACAATGAGCAGTTCTTC
TRBV7-3,NA,TRBD2,16,TRBJ2-3,CASSDQLAGNRDTQYF,TGTGCCAGCAGCGACCAACTAGCGGGTAATCGGGATACGCAGTATTTT
TRBV20-1,many,TRBD2,15,TRBJ2-1,CSARDRVGLADQQFF,TGCAGTGCTAGAGATAGGGTGGGGCTAGCGGACCAGCAGTTCTTC
TRBV11-3,NA,NA,12,TRBJ2-1,CASTSGPNEQFF,TGTGCCAGCACCTCGGGTCCCAATGAGCAGTTCTTC
TRBV15,many,NA,14,TRBJ1-5,CATSPARGNQPQHF,TGTGCCACCAGCCCGGCGAGGGGCAATCAGCCCCAGCATTTT
TRBV2,NA,NA,15,TRBJ1-5,CASSSSGGLSQPQHF,TGTGCCAGCAGTTCCAGCGGGGGGTTGAGTCAGCCCCAGCATTTT
TRBV7-2,many,NA,14,TRBJ2-7,CASSPAYTDYEQYF,TGTGCCAGCAGCCCCGCCTACACCGACTACGAGCAGTACTTC
TRBV20-1,NA,TRBD1,13,TRBJ2-5,CSAKQGAGETQYF,TGCAGTGCAAAACAGGGGGCCGGGGAGACCCAGTACTTC
TRBV7-9,NA,NA,15,TRBJ1-1,CASRPIERGNTEAFF,TGTGCCAGCCGCCCTATAGAGCGGGGGAACACTGAAGCTTTCTTT
TRBV5-8,many,NA,13,TRBJ2-5,CASSRQFQETQYF,TGTGCCAGCAGCCGACAGTTTCAAGAGACCCAGTACTTC
TRBV6-1,NA,TRBD1,13,TRBJ2-7,CASRGGKGHEQYF,TGTGCCAGCAGAGGGGGCAAGGGGCACGAGCAGTACTTC
TRBV4-2,many,TRBD1,19,TRBJ1-6,CASSQESWTGGSYNSPLHF,TGTGCCAGCAGCCAAGAGAGCTGGACAGGGGGCTCCTATAATTCACCCCTCCACTTT
TRBV25-1,NA,NA,17,TRBJ2-2,CASSEGVGGRDTGELFF,TGTGCCAGCAGTGAGGGAGTAGGTGGCCGGGACACCGGGGAGCTGTTTTTT
TRBV3-1,few,NA,13,TRBJ2-7,CASSQEWKEYQYF,TGTGCCAGCAGCCAAGAATGGAAGGAGTATCAGTACTTC
TRBV5-1,many,NA,14,TRBJ2-1,CASSLGQMGNEQFF,TGCGCCAGCAGCTTGGGACAGATGGGCAATGAGCAGTTCTTC
TRBV20-1,NA,NA,16,TRBJ2-2,CSARGAPGVDTGELFF,TGCAGTGCTAGAGGTGCCCCAGGGGTGGACACCGGGGAGCTGTTTTTT
TRBV15,many,NA,15,TRBJ2-3,CATSRGAAVTDTQYF,TGTGCCACCAGCAGGGGGGCAGCGGTCACAGATACGCAGTATTTT
TRBV20-1,few,NA,17,TRBJ1-4,CSARTTPGGGSNEKLFF,TGCAGTGCTAGAACGACCCCGGGGGGGGGGTCTAATGAAAAACTGTTTTTT
TRBV10-3,NA,TRBD1,15,TRBJ1-4,CAISTTGATNEKLFF,TGTGCCATCAGTACAACAGGGGCAACTAATGAAAAACTGTTTTTT
TRBV18,NA,NA,15,TRBJ1-5,CASSREGVSNQPQHF,TGTGCCAGCTCCCGGGAGGGGGTTAGCAATCAGCCCCAGCATTTT
TRBV5-1,few,NA,16,TRBJ2-1,CASSVGTGTSYNEQFF,TGCGCCAGCAGTGTTGGGACCGGGACCTCCTACAATGAGCAGTTCTTC
TRBV28,NA,TRBD1,15,TRBJ2-5,CASSLMGQAQETQYF,TGTGCCAGCAGCCTCATGGGACAGGCACAAGAGACCCAGTACTTC